Sequencing of this TCR beta chain was carried out in a study of blood T cell repertoires in COVID-19. The wider study: Sites in the United States, Italy and Spain provided acute and convalescent COVID-19 samples.

Germline CDR1 reads MDHEN; CDR2 reads SYDVKM. This CDR3 is 18 amino acids long. V trimming: 2 bases; J trimming: 1 base; junction bases outside the gene matches: 5. The table lists this clone with a few counts. Some clones are missing from TCRdb's copy, which holds only in-frame ones; the method was immunoSEQ multiplex PCR. The sample gives about 140,000 clones, about 84% of which show up once; 1.5% to 2% is in the top ten. Those who participated ranged in age from roughly 18 to 90 years and resided in about two dozen US areas. Participant-reported clinical history was the basis for cohort assignment. Individuals in the exposed group had encountered a COVID-19 case within 2 weeks preceding study entry.

The sequencing sample was made of PBMCs or T cells enriched from blood (not recorded which). The V and J genes are TRBV28 and TRBJ2-6; 10 bases are a match to TRBD2. This clonotype was sampled from a woman aged 18-29 years who had been exposed to COVID-19. DNA of the CDR3: TGTGCCAGCAGTTTAAGTAGCGGGAGGAGGTCTGGGGCCAACGTCCTGACTTTC. Its protein product is CASSLSSGRRSGANVLTF. Supplemented by reference TRBV28 and TRBJ2-6, the full variable domain reads DVKVTQSSRYLVKRTGEKVFLECVQDMDHENMFWYRQDPGLGLRLIYFSYDVKMKEKGDIPEGYSVSREKKERFSLILESASTNQTSMYLCASSLSSGRRSGANVLTFGAGSRLTVL.